Shown below are 15 T cell receptor beta chains from a single sample sequenced in a study of response to subunit inactivated influenza vaccine. TCRdb fed the RT-PCR reads into MiXCR, producing one record per CDR3 protein. The sample has roughly 570,000 distinct CDR3 sequences, 13% to 15% seen once. The input for sequencing was PBMCs from blood, taken roughly 12 days after vaccination. The origin of the receptors is a man in his fifties or sixties who received an inactivated influenza vaccine.

As regards this clonotype: One end of the junction varies from germline; a read error may be responsible. The CDR3 DNA follows: TGCAGTGCCCCCAGGGGGGGGGCATTAGGGAATGACCAGTTCTTC. Translation: CSAPRGGALGNDQFF. V and J are TRBV20-1 and TRBJ2-1, with D tentatively TRBD1 or TRBD2 (7 bases each). This CDR3 has 15 amino acids. CDR1 and CDR2 from the germline V gene are DFQATT and SNEGSKA (reference sequence).

V usage is TRBV5-6 and J usage is TRBJ2-3, with a weak D call TRBD1 (8 bases). The ends were cut back, 3 bases at V and 2 bases at J, with 19 bases in the middle. The CDR3 sequence is 17 residues long. CDR1 is SGHDT, CDR2 YYEEEE, per germline. The CDR3 protein is CASSWRTGGGYTDTQYF. CDR3 in DNA: TGTGCCAGCAGCTGGAGAACAGGGGGGGGGTACACAGATACGCAGTATTTT.

The chain has TRBV20-1 and TRBJ1-1, with D perhaps TRBD1 (6 bases). Deletions cut 0 bases from V and 5 bases from J, with 10 bases between. The germline V gene encodes CDR1 DFQATT and CDR2 SNEGSKA (reference sequence). The CDR3 consists of 13 residues. As DNA, the CDR3 is TGCAGTGCTAGAGATCAGGGGCGGACTGAAGCTTTCTTT. As protein: CSARDQGRTEAFF.

This clonotype came up a few times. The V call is TRBV11-2, the J call TRBJ1-2; tentative D call: TRBD1 (6 bases). Trimming shortened V by 4 bases and J by 6 bases, and 9 bases separated the two germline ends. Germline CDR1 is SGHAT and CDR2 is FQNNGV. This CDR3 comprises 12 residues. The CDR3 region is CASSSEGDGYTF. CDR3 nucleotides: TGTGCCAGCAGCTCGGAGGGGGATGGCTACACCTTC.

This clonotype was counted between two and nine times. The chain joins TRBV2 to TRBJ2-5, with D possibly being TRBD1 (6 bases). CDR3 length: 15 residues. Germline CDR1 reads SNHLY; CDR2 reads FYNNEI. V lost 3 bases, J lost 5 bases, and 16 bases lay in between. CDR3 sequence: CASSERGGRLETQYF. The CDR3 region has the DNA TGTGCCAGCAGTGAGAGAGGGGGACGTTTGGAGACCCAGTACTTC.

In its sample, this clonotype was seen a few times. CDR3 amino acids: CASSLDGIGANVLTF. Written as DNA, the CDR3 is TGCGCCAGCAGCTTGGACGGGATTGGGGCCAACGTCCTGACTTTC. V usage is TRBV5-1 and J usage is TRBJ2-6; D perhaps matches TRBD2 (5 bases). This CDR3 spans 15 amino acids. V lost 0 bases, J lost 3 bases, and 7 bases lay in between. Germline CDR1 reads SGHRS; CDR2 reads YFSETQ.

The gene calls are TRBV5-1 and TRBJ1-1; D is possibly TRBD1 (5 bases). The CDR3 covers 15 residues. The germline V and J ends were trimmed by 2 bases and 0 bases, with 11 bases remaining between them. The germline CDR1 and CDR2 sequences are SGHRS and YFSETQ. DNA of the CDR3: TGCGCCAGCAGCTTAAAGCAGGGCTTGAACACTGAAGCTTTCTTT. This encodes CASSLKQGLNTEAFF.

This clonotype was counted only a few times. The V and J genes are TRBV6-1 and TRBJ2-2; 11 nucleotides line up with TRBD2. V was pared by 6 bases and J by 7 bases, with 7 bases of the junction left unmatched. Germline CDR1 reads MNHNS; CDR2 reads SASEGT. The CDR3 runs to 15 residues. The CDR3 region is CASSRGTSGGGELFF. The CDR3 DNA is TGTGCCAGCAGCCGAGGGACTAGCGGTGGCGGGGAGCTGTTTTTT.

V is TRBV9 and J is TRBJ1-3; D uncertain. This CDR3 contains 15 residues. The V end was cut by 3 bases, the J end by 0 bases, with 10 bases between. The V gene's germline CDR1 is SGDLS and CDR2 YYNGEE. This CDR3 reads CASSASGGSGNTIYF. The DNA for the CDR3 is TGTGCCAGCAGCGCGTCAGGAGGCTCTGGAAACACCATATATTTT.

This clonotype was detected a few times. A much larger clone differs by one base, so this may be a read error. The rearrangement joins TRBV20-1 to TRBJ1-5; D remains unclear. Germline CDR1 is DFQATT and CDR2 is SNEGSKA (reference sequence). Trimming removed 8 bases at V and 1 base at J, with 12 bases between. CDR3 length equals 13 residues. Here the CDR3 reads CSSLSGSNQPQHF. CDR3 DNA: TGCAGTTCCCTCTCAGGAAGCAATCAGCCCCAGCATTTT.

This clonotype showed up many times. This rearrangement joins TRBV5-1 to TRBJ2-6; D remains ambiguous. Trimming removed 0 bases from V and 0 bases from J, with 13 bases in between. Germline loops: CDR1 SGHRS, CDR2 YFSETQ. This CDR3 spans 18 amino acids. CDR3 coding DNA: TGCGCCAGCAGCTTGGACGTTTATGCAGACTCTGGGGCCAACGTCCTGACTTTC. It encodes CASSLDVYADSGANVLTF. Full variable domain (outside the CDR3, taken from reference TRBV5-1 and TRBJ2-6): KAGVTQTPRYLIKTRGQQVTLSCSPISGHRSVSWYQQTPGQGLQFLFEYFSETQRNKGNFPGRFSGRQFSNSRSEMNVSTLELGDSALYLCASSLDVYADSGANVLTFGAGSRLTVL.

A few counts support this clonotype. The chain links TRBV11-3 to TRBJ2-2; the D is unclear. The CDR3 runs 12 residues. Germline assignment: CDR1 SGHNT and CDR2 YENEEA. Trimming cost V 1 base and J 9 bases, with 6 bases left between them. CDR3 in amino acids: CASSLGFRELFF. The DNA of the CDR3 is TGTGCCAGCAGCTTAGGGTTCAGGGAGCTGTTTTTT.

The chain combines TRBV7-9 with TRBJ1-1; 9 nucleotides line up with TRBD1. The trim removed 7 bases at V and 7 bases at J, leaving 13 bases unmatched. The CDR3 totals 15 residues. Germline V CDR1 and CDR2: SEHNR, FQNEAQ (reference sequence). Here the CDR3 reads CASTVVGQGFGEAFF. The CDR3 DNA follows: TGTGCCAGCACCGTAGTGGGACAGGGATTTGGTGAAGCTTTCTTT.

This clonotype was picked up a small number of times. The V and J genes are TRBV4-1 and TRBJ2-7, with D perhaps matching TRBD1 or TRBD2 (5 bases each). Deletions cut 4 bases from V and 1 base from J, with 20 bases between. Germline CDR1 and CDR2: MGHRA and YSYEKL. CDR3 size: 17 residues. The CDR3 spells CASSRERGGRISYEQYF. DNA for the CDR3: TGCGCCAGCAGCCGTGAGAGGGGCGGGCGAATATCCTACGAGCAGTACTTC.

The V and J genes are TRBV7-3 and TRBJ2-1; D remains unclear. Germline-derived CDR1 and CDR2 are SGHTA and FQGTGA. V was cut by 0 bases and J by 8 bases, with 8 bases left in between. The CDR3 extends over 13 amino acids. CDR3 sequence reads: CASSLTRVHEQFF. The CDR3 bases are TGTGCCAGCAGCTTAACTAGAGTACATGAGCAGTTCTTC.